This T cell receptor (beta chain) appears in the sequencing data of a study of OX40 agonist ivuxolimab in advanced cancers. Study at large: The dose of intravenous ivuxolimab that patients received every 2 weeks ranged from 0.01 to 10 mg/kg.

This clone was picked up a small number of times. Repertoires were generated with immunoSEQ multiplex PCR, while TCRdb's copy carries only in-frame clones and drops some. This sample has roughly 43,000 clones; 88% occur once, and the top ten carry 55% to 60%. Germline V gives CDR1 MDHEN, CDR2 SYDVKM. This CDR3 is 14 amino acids long. The V and J ends lost 7 bases and 1 base respectively, with 8 bases between them. The source is an adult with an advanced solid tumor such as melanoma, head and neck, liver or kidney cancer. The starting material was CD4+ or CD8+ T cells sorted from blood, obtained in a trial of the OX40 agonist ivuxolimab. V gene TRBV28 combines with J gene TRBJ1-6; D is uncertain. CDR3 sequence reads: CASTEASYNSPLHF. The CDR3 bases are TGTGCCAGCACAGAGGCTTCCTATAATTCACCCCTCCACTTT.